The 17 T cell receptor beta chains below come from one sample, sequenced in a study of cytomegalovirus exposure and HLA in healthy donors. TCRdb keeps only in-frame clones here, not all; method: immunoSEQ multiplex PCR. In the table there are just over 80,000 clones, roughly 96% of which are singletons. The sequenced sample consisted of PBMCs. These receptors came from a woman under 30 in good health and CMV-seronegative.

This chain joins TRBV19 and TRBJ2-1, with D possibly being TRBD2 (5 bases). The CDR3 has 15 residues. The V and J ends lost 8 bases and 4 bases respectively, with 18 bases between them. In germline, CDR1 is LNHDA, CDR2 SQIVND (reference sequence). The CDR3 nucleotides are TGTGCCAGTCTAGCAGGACCCACAGCTTACAATGAGCAGTTCTTC. Translation gives CASLAGPTAYNEQFF.

The chain carries TRBV5-1 and TRBJ2-7; 12 nucleotides agree with TRBD1. The CDR3 length is 16 residues. V dropped 7 bases and J dropped 3; count of bases not matched to a gene: 11. CDR1 is SGHRS, CDR2 YFSETQ, per germline. In DNA form, the CDR3 reads TGCGCCAGCTCCCTAGGGACAGGGGGCTATTTCTACGAGCAGTACTTC. This translates into CASSLGTGGYFYEQYF. Looking up the rest from reference TRBV5-1 and TRBJ2-7 gives the full variable domain: KAGVTQTPRYLIKTRGQQVTLSCSPISGHRSVSWYQQTPGQGLQFLFEYFSETQRNKGNFPGRFSGRQFSNSRSEMNVSTLELGDSALYLCASSLGTGGYFYEQYFGPGTRLTVT.

This rearrangement joins TRBV25-1 to TRBJ2-6, with 7 bases identical to TRBD1. The CDR3 covers 14 residues. Germline V gene data show CDR1 as MGHDK and CDR2 as SYGVNS. V lost 9 bases, J lost 2 bases, and 4 bases stayed unmatched. CDR3 sequence reads: CASSRGPGANVLTF. The CDR3 nucleotides are TGTGCCAGTTCGAGGGGGCCTGGGGCCAACGTCCTGACTTTC.

The rearrangement links TRBV5-1 to TRBJ2-1; 8 bases match TRBD2. CDR1 SGHRS and CDR2 YFSETQ come from the germline V gene. The V segment lost 1 base and the J segment 3 bases; nucleotides outside the gene matches: 6. The CDR3 extends over 16 amino acids. The CDR3 DNA follows: TGCGCCAGCAGCTTGCCACTAGCGGCGTTCTACAATGAGCAGTTCTTC. Translation gives CASSLPLAAFYNEQFF.

This clone was seen just once. V usage is TRBV7-9 and J usage is TRBJ1-4, with no clear D. The V gene's germline CDR1 is SEHNR and CDR2 FQNEAQ (reference sequence). CDR3 size: 17 residues. Trimming stripped 3 bases from V and 0 bases from J, with 14 bases between. DNA of the CDR3: TGTGCCAGCAGCTTCCTGGGCAACCGTGCAACTAATGAAAAACTGTTTTTT. It codes for CASSFLGNRATNEKLFF. The whole variable domain, filled in from reference TRBV7-9 and TRBJ1-4, reads DTGVSQNPRHKITKRGQNVTFRCDPISEHNRLYWYRQTLGQGPEFLTYFQNEAQLEKSRLLSDRFSAERPKGSFSTLEIQRTEQGDSAMYLCASSFLGNRATNEKLFFGSGTQLSVL.

V and J are TRBV5-6 and TRBJ1-6; 7 bases align to TRBD1. This CDR3 has 14 amino acids. The germline V gene has CDR1 SGHDT and CDR2 YYEEEE. With V trimmed by 4 bases and J by 4 bases, 2 bases remained unmatched. CDR3 nucleotides: TGTGCCAGCAGCCCGGGACAGTATAATTCACCCCTCCACTTT. This gives the protein CASSPGQYNSPLHF.

CDR3 sequence (DNA): TGCGCCAGCAGCGCACCCGGGACAGGGAACACTGAAGCTTTCTTT. Amino acids: CASSAPGTGNTEAFF. The rearrangement links TRBV5-1 to TRBJ1-1, with 8 bases identical to TRBD1. After removal of 4 bases from V and 1 base from J, the junction contained 6 bases not matched to a gene. CDR3 length equals 15 residues. CDR1 and CDR2 from the germline V gene are SGHRS and YFSETQ.

This rearrangement joins TRBV28 to TRBJ2-7, with a possible D match to TRBD1 (5 bases). This CDR3 comprises 13 residues. Germline CDR1 reads MDHEN; CDR2 reads SYDVKM. V lost 8 bases, J lost 1 base, and 12 bases lay in between. The CDR3 protein is CASFRGSSYEQYF. The DNA for the CDR3 is TGTGCCAGCTTTAGGGGTTCTTCCTACGAGCAGTACTTC.

V usage is TRBV6-5 and J usage is TRBJ1-1, with a possible D match to TRBD1 (5 bases). Trimming took 6 bases from V and 9 from J, leaving 11 bases between them. Germline CDR1 reads MNHEY; CDR2 reads SVGAGI. CDR3 length: 11 residues. The DNA for the CDR3 is TGTGCCAGCAGAACAGGAGCTAAAGCTTTCTTT. Protein sequence: CASRTGAKAFF.

The chain recombines TRBV7-9 with TRBJ2-3; weak D call: TRBD2 (6 bases). V was shortened by 1 base and J by 5 bases, with 10 bases between the two germline ends. This CDR3 has 14 amino acids. CDR1 and CDR2 (germline): SEHNR, FQNEAQ (reference sequence). CDR3 bases: TGTGCCAGCAGCTTAGGCGGGATAAAAGATACGCAGTATTTT. Translated: CASSLGGIKDTQYF.

The chain links TRBV27 to TRBJ2-2; no definite D call. With 2 bases removed from V and 8 bases from J, the gap between germline ends came to 9 bases. Germline loops: CDR1 MNHEY, CDR2 SMNVEV (reference sequence). This CDR3 is 13 amino acids long. The CDR3: CASSLRVFGELFF. The CDR3 nucleotides read TGTGCCAGCAGTTTACGGGTGTTTGGGGAGCTGTTTTTT.

The rearrangement joins TRBV5-4 to TRBJ2-5, with no clear D. The V end lost 0 bases, the J end lost 5 bases, and 14 bases lay between the germline ends. The CDR3 is 15 amino acids. CDR1 SGHNT and CDR2 YYREEE come from the germline V gene (reference sequence). CDR3 nucleotides: TGTGCCAGCAGCTTGGGTCCAGCGAGGTGGGAGACCCAGTACTTC. Amino acid sequence: CASSLGPARWETQYF.

V is TRBV29-1 and J is TRBJ2-7; 8 nucleotides align to TRBD1. V dropped 4 bases and J dropped 2; count of bases not matched to a gene: 4. The germline V gene encodes CDR1 SQVTM and CDR2 ANQGSEA. This CDR3 region has 13 residues. The CDR3 is CSVAWTGTYEQYF. DNA for the CDR3: TGCAGCGTTGCCTGGACAGGGACCTACGAGCAGTACTTC.

V usage is TRBV6-6 and J usage is TRBJ1-1; D gene uncertain. The V end was cut by 4 bases, the J end by 4 bases, with 10 bases between. CDR3 length: 13 amino acids. The germline V gene has CDR1 MNHNY and CDR2 SVGAGI (reference sequence). CDR3 protein: CASSLDPGTEAFF. CDR3 in DNA: TGTGCCAGCAGTTTAGACCCAGGCACTGAAGCTTTCTTT.

This rearrangement joins TRBV21-1 to TRBJ2-7; TRBD1 is the table's D call and was not checked against the DNA. TRBV21-1 is recorded as a pseudogene. CDR3 length equals 16 residues. This CDR3 is CASDAGPDKKKTSQYF. The CDR3 DNA is TGTGCCAGCGATGCCGGCCCGGACAAAAAGAAAACCTCGCAGTACTTC.

V usage is TRBV28 and J usage is TRBJ1-5; D is unresolved. V was shortened by 6 bases and J by 11 bases, with 14 bases between the two germline ends. CDR1 is MDHEN, CDR2 SYDVKM, per germline. The CDR3 extends over 12 amino acids. This CDR3 is CASSQLLKSQHF. CDR3 in DNA: TGTGCCAGCAGCCAACTCCTAAAGTCCCAGCATTTT.

The chain uses TRBV18 and TRBJ2-2, with D perhaps TRBD1 (6 bases). The length of the CDR3 is 15 residues. V dropped 1 base and J dropped 2 bases, with 8 bases sitting between them. Germline V lookup: CDR1 KGHSH, CDR2 LQKENI. The CDR3 spells CASSPQGENTGELFF. The CDR3 DNA follows: TGTGCCAGCTCACCACAGGGGGAAAACACCGGGGAGCTGTTTTTT.